The following is a T cell receptor (beta chain) sequence with its context. The entry originates in a study of blood T cell repertoires in COVID-19. Study at large: Acute-phase and convalescent COVID-19 samples originated in the United States, Italy and Spain. From T cells, B-cell-depleted T cells, or PBMCs came the material, which was cDNA or gDNA.

In the original processing: Amplification of reference gene primers was used by the study to estimate nucleated cell counts. Only in-frame clones appear in the TCRdb table, and some are missing; sequencing was by immunoSEQ multiplex PCR. V and J calls plus clone size are reproduced from that table; the DNA served to infer D and trimming. Counted here are approximately 150,000 clones, around 82% occurring once; the ten biggest clones make up 15% to 20%. The clonotype was recovered from a woman in her seventies who had recovered from COVID-19. The sequenced sample was peripheral blood.

The CDR3 bases are TGCGCCAGCAGCTTGGGGGAGATAGACACTGAAGCTTTCTTT. It yields the protein CASSLGEIDTEAFF. The V gene is TRBV5-1, the J gene TRBJ1-1; D is ambiguous. This CDR3 is built from 14 residues. Germline CDR1 SGHRS, CDR2 YFSETQ. V was trimmed by 0 bases and J by 3 bases, leaving 9 bases between them. Supplemented by reference TRBV5-1 and TRBJ1-1, the full variable domain reads KAGVTQTPRYLIKTRGQQVTLSCSPISGHRSVSWYQQTPGQGLQFLFEYFSETQRNKGNFPGRFSGRQFSNSRSEMNVSTLELGDSALYLCASSLGEIDTEAFFGQGTRLTVV.